This record covers a single T cell receptor beta chain. This sample was taken from a study of technical replicates of blood from several donors. Clones were read by immunoSEQ multiplex PCR, and TCRdb kept only the in-frame ones, dropping some. The sample contains some 60,000 clones, just under 90% of which appear only once. This clonotype was sampled from a human donor in good health. Some clones in this sample may be carry-over from other donors' samples. Sequencing was carried out using PBMCs.

As DNA, the CDR3 is TGTGCCAGCAGCCTCGGTGTGGGGAGCACTGAAGCTTTCTTT. Translation gives CASSLGVGSTEAFF. The V gene is TRBV25-1, the J gene TRBJ1-1; D gene unclear. Germline lookup yields CDR1 MGHDK and CDR2 SYGVNS. With 6 bases removed from V and 4 bases from J, the gap between germline ends came to 15 bases. The CDR3 length is 14 residues.